These 11 T cell receptor beta chains came from one sample sequenced in a study of CD8 T cells in Susac syndrome. A quantity of about 0.5 to 1 ug RNA underwent reverse transcription using random hexamers. TCRdb processed the immunoSEQ multiplex PCR reads anew with MiXCR; each CDR3 protein has one entry. Among roughly 130,000 distinct CDR3 sequences, about 94% were seen once, and the ten largest hold 0.095% to 0.15%. The sample consisted of CD4+ T cells from PBMCs. These receptors were collected from a human donor with multiple sclerosis.

The chain is built from TRBV7-9 and TRBJ1-3, with a weak D call TRBD1 (6 bases). Trimming took off 11 bases at V and 0 bases at J, with 11 bases between the two ends. CDR3 length: 13 residues. From germline, CDR1 is SEHNR and CDR2 FQNEAQ (reference sequence). The CDR3 nucleotides are TGTGCCGCCGGCAGGGGCTCTGGAAACACCATATATTTT. Its protein product is CAAGRGSGNTIYF.

The V call is TRBV20-1, the J call TRBJ2-3; D is perhaps TRBD2 (5 bases). The CDR3 covers 14 residues. Germline V gives CDR1 DFQATT, CDR2 SNEGSKA (reference sequence). The ends were cut back, 7 bases at V and 1 base at J, with 15 bases in the middle. The CDR3 reads CSVLAGVGTDTQYF. The CDR3 DNA reads as TGCAGTGTTCTGGCCGGGGTTGGCACAGATACGCAGTATTTT.

The chain is built from TRBV6-1 and TRBJ2-3; D remains ambiguous. This CDR3 is built from 12 residues. The V end lost 6 bases, the J end lost 4 bases, and 8 bases lay between the germline ends. Germline-derived CDR1 and CDR2 are MNHNS and SASEGT. The CDR3 here is CASRLVADTQYF. Written as DNA, the CDR3 is TGTGCCAGCAGATTGGTAGCAGATACGCAGTATTTT.

The chain couples TRBV29-1 to TRBJ2-5; 9 bases line up with TRBD2. The CDR3 runs to 13 residues. The ends lost 5 bases at V and 3 bases at J; junction bases unmatched: 4. Per germline, CDR1 SQVTM and CDR2 ANQGSEA. The CDR3 DNA sequence: TGCAGCGTTCCCCTAGCGGGAAAAGAGACCCAGTACTTC. Its protein product is CSVPLAGKETQYF. Supplemented by reference TRBV29-1 and TRBJ2-5, the full variable domain reads SAVISQKPSRDICQRGTSLTIQCQVDSQVTMMFWYRQQPGQSLTLIATANQGSEATYESGFVIDKFPISRPNLTFSTLTVSNMSPEDSSIYLCSVPLAGKETQYFGPGTRLLVL.

This clonotype showed up just once. The chain is built from TRBV9 and TRBJ1-1; the D is unclear. Germline CDR1 SGDLS, CDR2 YYNGEE. V lost 0 bases and J lost 3, with 15 bases in between. The CDR3 extends over 16 amino acids. The CDR3 nucleotides are TGTGCCAGCAGCGTAGGGTTGGTAACCCCCGACACTGAAGCTTTCTTT. Its protein product is CASSVGLVTPDTEAFF.

The chain uses TRBV3-1 and TRBJ1-6; D gene uncertain. The germline V gene has CDR1 LGHDT and CDR2 YNNKEL (reference sequence). The V and J ends lost 4 bases and 8 bases respectively, with 12 bases between them. The CDR3 covers 14 residues. CDR3 bases: TGTGCCAGCAGCCTATCGGGGAAGGATTCACCCCTCCACTTT. Its translation is CASSLSGKDSPLHF.

CDR3: CASSSSVYEQYF. The CDR3 coding sequence is TGTGCCAGCAGCAGCTCGGTATACGAGCAGTACTTC. The chain carries TRBV21-1 and TRBJ2-7. TRBV21-1 is designated a pseudogene. The CDR3 has 12 amino acids.

V and J are TRBV3-1 and TRBJ2-1; D gene uncertain. The germline V and J ends were trimmed by 0 bases and 10 bases, with 10 bases remaining between them. The CDR3 covers 13 residues. Per the germline V gene, CDR1 is LGHDT and CDR2 is YNNKEL (reference sequence). In DNA, the CDR3 is TGTGCCAGCAGCCAAGAGGAAGTAAGGGAGCAGTTCTTC. Its translation is CASSQEEVREQFF.

This sequence joins TRBV30 and TRBJ1-6; D is undetermined. Germline loops: CDR1 GTSNPN, CDR2 SVGIG (reference sequence). The CDR3 is 14 amino acids. V lost 3 bases to trimming and J lost 5 bases, with 11 bases between them. CDR3 in amino acids: CAWRSRRDNSPLHF. In nucleotides, the CDR3 is TGTGCCTGGAGGTCCCGCCGGGATAATTCACCCCTCCACTTT.

The V call is TRBV29-1, the J call TRBJ2-1, with 7 bases identical to TRBD2. The tail of the sequence fits TRBJ2-7 better, so the J call may be wrong. In germline, CDR1 is SQVTM, CDR2 ANQGSEA. CDR3 length equals 13 residues. This CDR3 reads CSVVTSWGEEQYF. The CDR3 coding sequence is TGCAGCGTCGTGACTAGCTGGGGAGAGGAGCAGTACTTC.

The chain joins TRBV3-1 to TRBJ2-7; 7 bases agree with TRBD2. This CDR3 has 13 residues. Losses at the gene ends were 2 bases for V and 6 bases for J; bases not matched to a gene: 4. Per the germline V gene, CDR1 is LGHDT and CDR2 is YNNKEL (reference sequence). CDR3 DNA: TGTGCCAGCAGCCAATTGTCTAGCGGCGAGCAGTACTTC. As protein: CASSQLSSGEQYF.